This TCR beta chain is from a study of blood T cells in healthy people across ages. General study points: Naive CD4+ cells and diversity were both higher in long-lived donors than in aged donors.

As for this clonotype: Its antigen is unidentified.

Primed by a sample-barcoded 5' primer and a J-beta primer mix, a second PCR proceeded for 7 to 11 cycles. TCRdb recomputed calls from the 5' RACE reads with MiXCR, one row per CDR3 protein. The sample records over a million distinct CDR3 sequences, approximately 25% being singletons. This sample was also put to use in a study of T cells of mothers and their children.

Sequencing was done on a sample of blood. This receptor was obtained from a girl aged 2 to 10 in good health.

CDR3 sequence (DNA): TGTGCCAGCAGCTTAAGTGGGGGAACGAACACCGGGGAGCTGTTTTTT. This gives the protein CASSLSGGTNTGELFF. The chain employs TRBV7-3 and TRBJ2-2; D may be TRBD1 or TRBD2 (5 bases each). CDR1 and CDR2 (germline): SGHTA, FQGTGA. This CDR3 is 16 amino acids long. V was trimmed by 1 base and J by 0 bases, leaving 9 bases between them.